A single sample is the source of the 30 T cell receptor beta chains below, sequenced in a study of shared clonotypes between healthy human individuals. Profiling relied on immunoSEQ multiplex PCR, and the TCRdb table lists in-frame clones only, not all of them. The sample consists of 97,000 or so clones, around 43% of them appearing once. The sample was PBMCs. Receptors were obtained from a woman aged 40 to 50 in good health. Some clones in this sample may be carry-over from other donors' samples.

This clone was seen at least ten times. The V call is TRBV2, the J call TRBJ2-7; no clear D gene. The V gene's germline CDR1 is SNHLY and CDR2 FYNNEI. Trimming removed 7 bases at V and 1 base at J, with 17 bases between. The CDR3 contains 15 residues. The CDR3 sequence: CASNSRSARSYEQYF. CDR3 DNA sequence: TGTGCCAGCAATTCCCGTTCCGCCAGGTCCTACGAGCAGTACTTC.

This clone has a handful of counts. The chain has TRBV30 and TRBJ2-7, with unresolved D. The CDR3 sequence is 11 residues long. The germline CDR1 and CDR2 sequences are GTSNPN and SVGIG (reference sequence). Trimming cost V 2 bases and J 4 bases, with 6 bases left between them. CDR3 DNA sequence: TGTGCCTGGAGTTACACATACGAGCAGTACTTC. Protein product: CAWSYTYEQYF. The complete variable domain, with remaining parts taken from reference TRBV30 and TRBJ2-7, reads SQTIHQWPATLVQPVGSPLSLECTVEGTSNPNLYWYRQAAGRGLQLLFYSVGIGQISSEVPQNLSASRPQDRQFILSSKKLLLSDSGFYLCAWSYTYEQYFGPGTRLTVT.

The rearrangement joins TRBV28 to TRBJ2-7; 7 bases map to TRBD2. The germline gives CDR1 MDHEN, CDR2 SYDVKM. The CDR3 extends over 13 amino acids. After removal of 1 base from V and 4 bases from J, the junction contained 1 base not matched to a gene. Here the CDR3 DNA reads TGTGCCAGCAGTTTATCCGGGAGGTACGAGCAGTACTTC. Translating it yields CASSLSGRYEQYF. The complete variable domain, with remaining parts taken from reference TRBV28 and TRBJ2-7, reads DVKVTQSSRYLVKRTGEKVFLECVQDMDHENMFWYRQDPGLGLRLIYFSYDVKMKEKGDIPEGYSVSREKKERFSLILESASTNQTSMYLCASSLSGRYEQYFGPGTRLTVT.

The V call is TRBV7-9, the J call TRBJ1-3; D might be TRBD1 (6 bases). The CDR3 totals 15 residues. The V gene's germline CDR1 is SEHNR and CDR2 FQNEAQ (reference sequence). Trimming stripped 1 base from V and 4 bases from J, with 11 bases between. CDR3 residues: CASSLVGQTGNTIYF. CDR3 in DNA: TGTGCCAGCAGCTTAGTAGGACAGACGGGAAACACCATATATTTT.

The V call is TRBV5-4, the J call TRBJ1-2, with D tentatively TRBD1 (6 bases). CDR1 is SGHNT and CDR2 is YYREEE in the germline V gene (reference sequence). V lost 4 bases, J lost 5 bases, and 24 bases lay in between. This CDR3 is 17 amino acids long. CDR3 region: CASSQEKAGAIRYGYTF. For the CDR3, the DNA is TGTGCCAGCAGCCAAGAAAAAGCGGGGGCTATTCGGTATGGCTACACCTTC.

This clone has only a few counts. J is TRBJ2-7 and V is TRBV6-1; possible D gene TRBD2, 6 bases. Germline V gene data show CDR1 as MNHNS and CDR2 as SASEGT. The CDR3 length is 14 residues. The V and J ends lost 7 bases and 3 bases respectively, with 16 bases between them. Written as DNA, the CDR3 is TGTGCCAGCACCCGAACCGGGACTCACTACGAGCAGTACTTC. The encoded protein is CASTRTGTHYEQYF.

The rearrangement uses TRBV7-2 and TRBJ2-1, with D maybe TRBD2 (5 bases). Trimming cost V 1 base and J 10 bases, with 14 bases left between them. Germline V gives CDR1 SGHTA, CDR2 FQGNSA. This CDR3 contains 14 residues. The CDR3 region is CASSLDRGASEQFF. For the CDR3, the DNA is TGTGCCAGCAGCTTAGATCGGGGTGCTAGCGAGCAGTTCTTC.

This clone has only a few counts. The V gene is TRBV30, the J gene TRBJ2-5; D is unclear. V was cut by 2 bases and J by 5 bases, with 9 bases left in between. Germline CDR1 GTSNPN, CDR2 SVGIG (reference sequence). The CDR3 loop spans 12 amino acids. The CDR3 sequence: CAWSPAEETQYF. In DNA, the CDR3 is TGTGCCTGGAGTCCGGCGGAGGAGACCCAGTACTTC.

The gene calls are TRBV30 and TRBJ1-1, with D maybe TRBD1 (5 bases). The V end lost 4 bases, the J end lost 2 bases, and 11 bases lay between the germline ends. This CDR3 is built from 13 residues. CDR1 is GTSNPN and CDR2 is SVGIG in the germline V gene (reference sequence). The DNA of the CDR3 is TGTGCCTGGACTAAGACAGCAAACACTGAAGCTTTCTTT. It specifies CAWTKTANTEAFF.

This chain links TRBV7-9 with TRBJ2-1, with a possible D match to TRBD2 (5 bases). The germline V gene has CDR1 SEHNR and CDR2 FQNEAQ (reference sequence). This CDR3 is 17 amino acids long. V dropped 5 bases and J dropped 0 bases, with 17 bases sitting between them. The CDR3 nucleotides read TGTGCCAGCAGCACCGGACTGGACTCGGGCTCCTACAATGAGCAGTTCTTC. Protein product: CASSTGLDSGSYNEQFF.

This sequence joins TRBV13 and TRBJ2-3; D ambiguous. V gave up 2 bases and J gave up 3 bases, with 9 bases separating them. CDR3 length equals 14 residues. Germline V gene sequence: CDR1 PRHDT, CDR2 FYEKMQ (reference sequence). CDR3 sequence: CASSLTGITDTQYF. The CDR3 DNA reads TGTGCCAGCAGCTTAACCGGTATAACAGATACGCAGTATTTT.

There are many counts of this clone. The chain's CDR3 is CASSPTASGRRTYEQYF. CDR3 DNA: TGTGCCAGCAGCCCCACCGCGTCCGGAAGACGAACCTACGAGCAGTACTTC. The rearrangement links TRBV9 to TRBJ2-7; D not resolved. The CDR3 is made up of 17 amino acids. V was shortened by 4 bases and J by 2 bases, with 22 bases between the two germline ends. CDR1 is SGDLS and CDR2 is YYNGEE in the germline V gene.

The chain couples TRBV5-4 to TRBJ1-1; possibly TRBD1 for D (5 bases). Germline V CDR1 and CDR2: SGHNT, YYREEE (reference sequence). This CDR3 contains 11 residues. The V and J ends lost 0 bases and 8 bases respectively, with 5 bases between them. CDR3 in DNA: TGTGCCAGCAGCTTGGGGGGGGAAGCTTTCTTT. Its translation: CASSLGGEAFF.

V gene TRBV28 combines with J gene TRBJ2-7; D perhaps matches TRBD1 (6 bases). The CDR3 has 13 residues. Germline V gene lookup returns CDR1 MDHEN and CDR2 SYDVKM. Trimming left V 3 bases short and J 3 bases short, with 9 bases between. The CDR3 protein is CASSLNRVYEQYF. The CDR3 DNA is TGTGCCAGCAGTTTGAACAGGGTCTACGAGCAGTACTTC.

On this clone itself: A far bigger clonotype differs at one base, so this is likely a read error. The rearrangement joins TRBV4-1 to TRBJ2-7, with 9 nucleotides matching TRBD1. The CDR3 runs 15 residues. Germline V CDR1 and CDR2: MGHRA, YSYEKL. The CDR3 coding sequence is TGCGCCAGCAGCCACCCCGGGACAGGGCTCTACGAGCGGTACTTC. It specifies CASSHPGTGLYERYF.

This clone was picked up many times. A far larger clone lies a single base away; this is likely a read error. The rearrangement joins TRBV5-4 to TRBJ2-7; D not resolved. Germline CDR1 reads SGHNT; CDR2 reads YYREEE (reference sequence). The germline V and J ends were trimmed by 4 bases and 5 bases, with 13 bases remaining between them. CDR3 size: 13 residues. For the CDR3, the DNA is TGTGCCAGCAGCCTCCCCTCCATCCACGAGCAGTACTTC. It encodes CASSLPSIHEQYF.

This chain links TRBV30 with TRBJ2-7; 7 bases align to TRBD2. The V and J ends lost 4 bases and 4 bases, in that order; junction bases with no gene match: 4. This CDR3 contains 12 residues. Germline CDR1 GTSNPN, CDR2 SVGIG (reference sequence). The CDR3 loop is CAWKREGYEQYF. In DNA form, the CDR3 reads TGTGCCTGGAAAAGGGAGGGATACGAGCAGTACTTC.

The chain links TRBV7-6 to TRBJ2-2, with unresolved D. With 5 bases removed from V and 6 bases from J, the gap between germline ends came to 10 bases. The CDR3 sequence is 13 residues long. Looked up from germline, CDR1 is SGHVS and CDR2 is FNYEAQ. The chain's CDR3 is CASSLHQSGELFF. CDR3 coding DNA: TGTGCCAGCAGCCTTCACCAGTCCGGGGAGCTGTTTTTT. The full variable domain, completed using reference TRBV7-6 and TRBJ2-2, is GAGVSQSPRYKVTKRGQDVALRCDPISGHVSLYWYRQALGQGPEFLTYFNYEAQQDKSGLPNDRFSAERPEGSISTLTIQRTEQRDSAMYRCASSLHQSGELFFGEGSRLTVL.

This clone has only a few counts. J is TRBJ2-4 and V is TRBV18; D might be TRBD2 (5 bases). The CDR3 sequence is 18 residues long. Germline CDR1 reads KGHSH; CDR2 reads LQKENI. Trimming shortened V by 0 bases and J by 0 bases, and 15 bases separated the two germline ends. The CDR3 reads CASSPPILERIAKNIQYF. The DNA of the CDR3 is TGTGCCAGCTCACCACCAATCCTCGAGCGGATAGCCAAAAACATTCAGTACTTC.

CDR3 DNA sequence: TGCGCCAGCAGCATACACGGGACAGTCTATAATTCACCCCTCCACTTT. This sequence encodes CASSIHGTVYNSPLHF. This rearrangement joins TRBV5-1 to TRBJ1-6, with 7 bases matching TRBD1. The CDR3 sequence is 16 residues long. The J segment lost 3 bases and the V segment lost 4 bases, leaving 7 bases of the junction unmatched. Per germline, CDR1 SGHRS and CDR2 YFSETQ.

With respect to this clone: At one boundary the junction diverges from the germline segment, which might be a read error. The rearrangement joins TRBV11-2 to TRBJ1-1, with D possibly TRBD1 on 6 matching bases. Looked up from germline, CDR1 is SGHAT and CDR2 is FQNNGV. The CDR3 spans 15 residues. The CDR3 region has the DNA TGTGCCAGTAGCTTAGTCTTGGGGGCTAACACTGAAGCTTTCTTT. The encoded protein is CASSLVLGANTEAFF.

This clone was seen repeatedly, ten times or more. The chain combines TRBV6-5 with TRBJ2-7; D uncertain. Looked up from germline, CDR1 is MNHEY and CDR2 is SVGAGI. Trimming cost V 6 bases and J 7 bases, with 16 bases left between them. The CDR3 has 13 residues. The CDR3 bases are TGTGCCAGCAGCAACGGGCATCTGGGAGAGCAGTACTTC. Its protein product is CASSNGHLGEQYF.

This clone was counted at least ten times. Germline and junction disagree at one end, which may indicate a read error. The chain recombines TRBV4-2 with TRBJ2-7; 10 bases match TRBD2. Germline V gene lookup returns CDR1 LGHNA and CDR2 YNFKEQ. This CDR3 contains 15 residues. CDR3: CASSQDRGTSDTSRF. The DNA for the CDR3 is TGTGCCAGCAGCCAAGATCGGGGGACTAGCGATACCTCCAGATTC.

This clone was found a few times. This chain uses TRBV7-9 with TRBJ2-1; 7 nucleotides align to TRBD1. Germline V lookup: CDR1 SEHNR, CDR2 FQNEAQ (reference sequence). V was clipped by 5 bases and J by 1 base; unmatched bases: 5. This CDR3 is built from 15 residues. The CDR3 sequence is CASSPRQGSYNEQFF. The CDR3 nucleotides read TGTGCCAGCAGCCCACGACAGGGATCCTACAATGAGCAGTTCTTC.

This clone was seen at least ten times. The chain combines TRBV25-1 with TRBJ1-1; D not certain. Per the germline V gene, CDR1 is MGHDK and CDR2 is SYGVNS. The V end was cut by 4 bases, the J end by 1 base, with 13 bases between. The CDR3 length is 15 residues. In DNA, the CDR3 is TGTGCCAGCAGTGCCCTATCAAGACAGAACACTGAAGCTTTCTTT. It yields the protein CASSALSRQNTEAFF.

This clone appeared many times. The rearrangement uses TRBV14 and TRBJ1-1, with TRBD1 matching 7 bases. The trim removed 1 base at V and 14 bases at J, leaving 13 bases unmatched. Looked up from germline, CDR1 is SGHDN and CDR2 is FVKESK. The CDR3 has 14 amino acids. The CDR3 protein is CASSQGVARGYAFF. In DNA, the CDR3 is TGTGCCAGCAGCCAAGGTGTCGCCAGGGGGTATGCGTTCTTT.

Only a few counts were recorded for this clone. The genes are TRBV29-1 and TRBJ2-3, with D maybe TRBD1 (6 bases). Germline V CDR1 and CDR2: SQVTM, ANQGSEA. The CDR3 runs 14 residues. V was cut by 4 bases and J by 2 bases, with 13 bases left in between. The CDR3 loop reads CSVGKGQITDTQYF. Here the CDR3 DNA reads TGCAGCGTTGGGAAAGGACAGATCACAGATACGCAGTATTTT.

As for this clone: This is likely an artifact of a read error, given a far larger clone one base away. This sample also contains other DNA sequences that code for the same CDR3. The chain has TRBV19 and TRBJ1-5, with a weak D call TRBD1 (6 bases). Per the germline V gene, CDR1 is LNHDA and CDR2 is SQIVND (reference sequence). The CDR3 runs 14 residues. This CDR3 reads CASSIATRGQPQHF. As DNA, the CDR3 is TGTGCCAGCAGTATAGCTACCAGGGGTCAGCCCCAGCATTTT. Drawing the rest from reference TRBV19 and TRBJ1-5, the complete variable domain is DGGITQSPKYLFRKEGQNVTLSCEQNLNHDAMYWYRQDPGQGLRLIYYSQIVNDFQKGDIAEGYSVSREKKESFPLTVTSAQKNPTAFYLCASSIATRGQPQHFGDGTRLSIL.

This sequence joins TRBV27 and TRBJ2-5; D possibly corresponds to TRBD2 (7 bases). The CDR3 is 17 amino acids. CDR1 MNHEY and CDR2 SMNVEV come from the germline V gene (reference sequence). V dropped 2 bases and J dropped 5 bases, with 21 bases sitting between them. In nucleotides, the CDR3 is TGTGCCAGCAGTTTAAGGTGGGGAGGGGGTAAGAAGGAGACCCAGTACTTC. Residues: CASSLRWGGGKKETQYF.

This clone showed up just a few times. The genes are TRBV2 and TRBJ2-1, with D possibly being TRBD2 (6 bases). Germline CDR1 and CDR2: SNHLY and FYNNEI. V was shortened by 5 bases and J by 1 base, with 9 bases between the two germline ends. This CDR3 has 14 residues. CDR3 residues: CASSSSGSYNEQFF. CDR3 DNA sequence: TGTGCCAGCAGTAGTAGCGGTTCCTACAATGAGCAGTTCTTC.